This T cell receptor beta chain was identified in a study of blood T cell repertoires in COVID-19. Measured with immunoSEQ multiplex PCR; TCRdb has only the in-frame clones, and not every one. The sample consists of over 200,000 clones, more than 75% of them appearing once. With 6 bases removed from V and 1 base from J, the gap between germline ends came to 6 bases. This CDR3 has 12 residues. The chain carries TRBV12-3 or TRBV12-4 and TRBJ1-2; D is perhaps TRBD1 (6 bases). The receptor's source is a middle-aged woman with acute or convalescent COVID-19. The specimen was peripheral blood. The DNA for the CDR3 is TGTGCCAGCAGACAGGGTAACTATGGCTACACCTTC. Its protein is CASRQGNYGYTF.